The clone carrying this T cell receptor beta chain was picked up a small number of times. What it binds is unknown. The data belong to a study of identical twins. Findings and limits, study-wide: In monozygotic twins, models underestimated the sharing of out-of-frame TCR alpha. Twins' surplus sharing was weaker for beta out-of-frame sequences.

A universal primer site came from template switching; cDNA carried unique molecular identifiers. In TCRdb, the 5' RACE reads were re-called with MiXCR into one record per CDR3 protein. This table has 1.5 million to 2 million distinct CDR3 sequences, under 35% appearing once. Germline V lookup: CDR1 LGHDT, CDR2 YNNKEL (reference sequence). The V gene end was trimmed by 2 bases and the J gene end by 6 bases; junction bases not matched to a gene: 1. The CDR3 has 14 amino acids. The receptor was derived from a newborn girl in good health. The sequencing input was cord blood. This chain connects TRBV3-1 to TRBJ2-1; TRBD2 agrees at 10 bases. CDR3 amino acids: CASSQRLAGNEQFF. CDR3 sequence (DNA): TGTGCCAGCAGCCAACGACTAGCGGGCAATGAGCAGTTCTTC.